The 17 T cell receptor beta chains below all came from one sample that was sequenced in a study of shared clonotypes between healthy human individuals. Naive CD8 cells were CD45RO-negative, positively selected for CCR7, excluding terminally differentiated effector memory CD45RA+ cells. Measured with immunoSEQ multiplex PCR; TCRdb has only the in-frame clones, and not every one. This table has 2 million to 2.5 million clones, approximately 94% appearing once. Input material: naive CD8+ T cells from PBMCs. All receptors derive from a man aged 18 to 29 in good health. Some clones in this sample may be carry-over from other donors' samples.

V usage is TRBV28 and J usage is TRBJ2-5; D is tentatively TRBD1 or TRBD2 (5 bases each). Between the trimmed V and J ends, which lost 7 bases and 4 bases, there was a span of 25 bases. There are 17 residues in the CDR3. Germline values: CDR1 MDHEN, CDR2 SYDVKM. CDR3 amino acids: CASIPPGAPLLGETQYF. CDR3 nucleotide sequence: TGTGCCAGCATTCCTCCCGGGGCACCCTTATTGGGAGAGACCCAGTACTTC.

The CDR3 is CASSPGQGDDNEQFF. The CDR3 nucleotides read TGTGCCAGCAGCCCAGGACAGGGGGACGACAATGAGCAGTTCTTC. This chain uses TRBV27 with TRBJ2-1, with 10 bases matching TRBD1. Germline V gives CDR1 MNHEY, CDR2 SMNVEV (reference sequence). The V gene end was trimmed by 6 bases and the J gene end by 5 bases; junction bases not matched to a gene: 7. The CDR3 has 15 residues.

About this clone: The same CDR3 can be traced to other DNA sequences in this sample. The V gene is TRBV27, the J gene TRBJ2-7; D is possibly TRBD1 or TRBD2 (6 bases each). The CDR3 sequence is 14 residues long. The germline gives CDR1 MNHEY, CDR2 SMNVEV (reference sequence). V was trimmed by 4 bases and J by 2 bases, leaving 12 bases between them. The CDR3 coding sequence is TGTGCCAGCAGTTGGGCCGGGGGCACCTACGAGCAGTACTTC. Translating it yields CASSWAGGTYEQYF.

As to this clone: The same CDR3 also results from other DNA sequences found in this sample. The rearrangement links TRBV27 to TRBJ2-7; D assignment may be TRBD1 or TRBD2 (5 bases each). The CDR3 is 14 residues long. The V and J ends lost 5 bases and 5 bases respectively, with 16 bases between them. Per germline, CDR1 MNHEY and CDR2 SMNVEV (reference sequence). The DNA for the CDR3 is TGTGCCAGCAGTATCCGGGACCCGAGGAACGAGCAGTACTTC. Protein sequence: CASSIRDPRNEQYF.

The chain uses TRBV28 and TRBJ2-5, with TRBD2 matching over 7 bases. Losses at the gene ends were 6 bases for V and 2 bases for J; bases not matched to a gene: 18. CDR3 length equals 18 residues. CDR1 is MDHEN and CDR2 is SYDVKM in the germline V gene. DNA of the CDR3: TGTGCCAGCAGAACCCGCTGGGGGGAGGGTTCATGGCAAGAGACCCAGTACTTC. It is translated as CASRTRWGEGSWQETQYF. The variable domain in full, completed from reference TRBV28 and TRBJ2-5, reads DVKVTQSSRYLVKRTGEKVFLECVQDMDHENMFWYRQDPGLGLRLIYFSYDVKMKEKGDIPEGYSVSREKKERFSLILESASTNQTSMYLCASRTRWGEGSWQETQYFGPGTRLLVL.

The chain has TRBV4-1 and TRBJ1-2; TRBD1 might be the D (6 bases). Germline-derived CDR1 and CDR2 are MGHRA and YSYEKL. V was shortened by 6 bases and J by 2 bases, with 16 bases between the two germline ends. CDR3 size: 15 residues. Written as DNA, the CDR3 is TGCGCCAGCAGAACGGGACAAGAGTCGAACTATGGCTACACCTTC. Translation: CASRTGQESNYGYTF.

The chain has TRBV4-3 and TRBJ2-3, with D perhaps TRBD1 or TRBD2 (5 bases each). Trimming took 0 bases from V and 6 from J, leaving 16 bases between them. Germline CDR1 LGHNA, CDR2 YSLEER. This CDR3 has 16 residues. The CDR3 DNA sequence: TGCGCCAGCAGCCAAGATCAGTCGGGGCGGATGGATACGCAGTATTTT. Protein product: CASSQDQSGRMDTQYF.

This clone was detected a few times. CDR3 loop: CASSFYEAHEGAFF. DNA for the CDR3: TGTGCCAGCAGCTTTTATGAGGCCCACGAAGGAGCTTTCTTT. This chain joins TRBV7-9 and TRBJ1-1; D gene uncertain. Trimming took 3 bases from V and 10 from J, leaving 18 bases between them. This CDR3 is built from 14 residues. CDR1 and CDR2 from the germline V gene are SEHNR and FQNEAQ (reference sequence).

A single count supports this clone. V usage is TRBV29-1 and J usage is TRBJ2-7, with D hard to call. The germline V gene has CDR1 SQVTM and CDR2 ANQGSEA. CDR3 size: 11 residues. V lost 5 bases, J lost 3 bases, and 8 bases lay in between. CDR3 sequence reads: CSVIIFYEQYF. CDR3 nucleotide sequence: TGCAGCGTTATAATTTTCTACGAGCAGTACTTC.

The genes are TRBV5-6 and TRBJ1-5; 7 nucleotides match TRBD1. This CDR3 region has 14 residues. V lost 2 bases, J lost 7 bases, and 6 bases stayed unmatched. Germline loops: CDR1 SGHDT, CDR2 YYEEEE. The CDR3 DNA reads as TGTGCCAGCAGCTTTCTCCAGGGGGGCCAGCCCCAGCATTTT. Protein: CASSFLQGGQPQHF.

The chain couples TRBV9 to TRBJ2-3; D is possibly TRBD1 (5 bases). The CDR3 is made up of 15 amino acids. Germline V CDR1 and CDR2: SGDLS, YYNGEE. The germline V and J ends were trimmed by 7 bases and 2 bases, with 17 bases remaining between them. The CDR3 DNA follows: TGTGCCAGCTCTAATGAAGGGGCCAACACAGATACGCAGTATTTT. Residues: CASSNEGANTDTQYF.

This chain links TRBV30 with TRBJ2-2, with 7 bases fitting TRBD2. The length of the CDR3 is 14 residues. The V segment lost 8 bases and the J segment 3 bases; nucleotides outside the gene matches: 9. CDR1 is GTSNPN and CDR2 is SVGIG in the germline V gene (reference sequence). The CDR3 region is CAGEGGWYTGELFF. CDR3 DNA sequence: TGTGCCGGGGAGGGAGGTTGGTACACCGGGGAGCTGTTTTTT. Full variable domain (rest looked up from reference TRBV30 and TRBJ2-2): SQTIHQWPATLVQPVGSPLSLECTVEGTSNPNLYWYRQAAGRGLQLLFYSVGIGQISSEVPQNLSASRPQDRQFILSSKKLLLSDSGFYLCAGEGGWYTGELFFGEGSRLTVL.

A few counts support this clone. V gene TRBV5-4 combines with J gene TRBJ1-1; a weak D match, TRBD1 (5 bases). Germline-derived CDR1 and CDR2 are SGHNT and YYREEE (reference sequence). This CDR3 region has 12 residues. V lost 4 bases and J 10 bases, leaving 14 bases between the germline ends. The CDR3 loop is CASSDWQGRAFF. The CDR3 DNA follows: TGTGCCAGCAGCGATTGGCAGGGCCGAGCTTTCTTT.

This sequence joins TRBV6-1 and TRBJ1-2, with a possible D match to TRBD1 (5 bases). Germline CDR1 MNHNS, CDR2 SASEGT. The length of the CDR3 is 15 residues. V gave up 2 bases and J gave up 4 bases, with 14 bases separating them. CDR3 coding DNA: TGTGCCAGCAGTGAAAGGTGGTCGGGGGTCTATGGCTACACCTTC. Translating it yields CASSERWSGVYGYTF.

Concerning this clone itself: This sample also contains other DNA sequences that code for the same CDR3. The chain couples TRBV7-9 to TRBJ2-1; TRBD2 aligns across 11 bases. This CDR3 is built from 16 residues. V shed 5 bases and J 0 bases; nucleotides not matched to a gene: 3. Germline values: CDR1 SEHNR, CDR2 FQNEAQ (reference sequence). CDR3: CASSPTSGSSYNEQFF. The CDR3 nucleotides are TGTGCCAGCAGCCCAACTAGCGGGAGCTCCTACAATGAGCAGTTCTTC.

The chain is built from TRBV19 and TRBJ2-2; D perhaps matches TRBD1 (6 bases). The V and J ends lost 10 bases and 6 bases respectively, with 15 bases between them. This CDR3 region has 13 residues. In germline, CDR1 is LNHDA, CDR2 SQIVND (reference sequence). The CDR3 sequence is CATAPGAAGELFF. For the CDR3, the DNA is TGTGCCACCGCGCCAGGGGCCGCCGGGGAGCTGTTTTTT.

This rearrangement joins TRBV15 to TRBJ2-7, with D perhaps TRBD2 (6 bases). CDR1 and CDR2 from the germline V gene are LNHNV and YYDKDF (reference sequence). V was pared by 1 base and J by 7 bases, with 20 bases between. The CDR3 totals 16 residues. CDR3 amino acids: CATSRGWGLSRLEQYF. The CDR3 region has the DNA TGTGCCACCAGCAGAGGGTGGGGACTTTCCCGTCTGGAGCAGTACTTC.